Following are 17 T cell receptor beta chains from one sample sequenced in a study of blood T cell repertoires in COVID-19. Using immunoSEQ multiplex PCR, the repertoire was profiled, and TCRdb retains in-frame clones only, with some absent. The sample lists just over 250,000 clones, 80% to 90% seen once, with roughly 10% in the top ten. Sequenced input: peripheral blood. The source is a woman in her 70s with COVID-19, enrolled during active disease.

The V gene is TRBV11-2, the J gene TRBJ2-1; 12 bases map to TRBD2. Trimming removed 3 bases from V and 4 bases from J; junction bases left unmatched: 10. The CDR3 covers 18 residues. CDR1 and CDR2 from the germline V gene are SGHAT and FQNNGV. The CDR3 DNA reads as TGTGCCAGCAGCTTGGGTTCGCTAGCGGGAGGGCTATACAATGAGCAGTTCTTC. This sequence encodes CASSLGSLAGGLYNEQFF.

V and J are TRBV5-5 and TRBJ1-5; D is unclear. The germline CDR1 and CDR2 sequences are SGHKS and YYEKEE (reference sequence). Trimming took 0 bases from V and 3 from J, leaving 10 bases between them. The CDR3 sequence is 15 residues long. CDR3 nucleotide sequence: TGTGCCAGCAGCTTGGAGGCGGACTACAATCAGCCCCAGCATTTT. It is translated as CASSLEADYNQPQHF.

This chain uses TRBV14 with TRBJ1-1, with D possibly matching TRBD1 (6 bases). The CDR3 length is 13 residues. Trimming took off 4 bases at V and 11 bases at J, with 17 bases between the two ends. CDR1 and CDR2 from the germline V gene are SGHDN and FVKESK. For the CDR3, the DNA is TGTGCCAGCAGCCCAACAGGGCCGTTGCGGGCTTTCTTT. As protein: CASSPTGPLRAFF.

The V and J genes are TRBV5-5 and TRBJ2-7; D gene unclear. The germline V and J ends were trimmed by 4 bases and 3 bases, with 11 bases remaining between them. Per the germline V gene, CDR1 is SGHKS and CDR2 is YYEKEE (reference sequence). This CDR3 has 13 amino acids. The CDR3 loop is CASSTINSYEQYF. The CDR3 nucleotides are TGTGCCAGCAGCACGATTAACAGCTACGAGCAGTACTTC.

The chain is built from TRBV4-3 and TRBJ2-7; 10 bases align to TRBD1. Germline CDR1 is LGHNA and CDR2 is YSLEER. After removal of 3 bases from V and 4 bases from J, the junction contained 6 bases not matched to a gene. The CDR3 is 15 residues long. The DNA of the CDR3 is TGCGCCAGCAGCCATCTTGGACAGGGGGTGTACGAGCAGTACTTC. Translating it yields CASSHLGQGVYEQYF.

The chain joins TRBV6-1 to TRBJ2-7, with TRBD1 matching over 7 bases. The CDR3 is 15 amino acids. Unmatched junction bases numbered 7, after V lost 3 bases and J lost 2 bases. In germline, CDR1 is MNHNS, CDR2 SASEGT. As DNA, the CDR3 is TGTGCCAGCAGTGAGAGCCACAGGGGACCCTACGAGCAGTACTTC. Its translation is CASSESHRGPYEQYF.

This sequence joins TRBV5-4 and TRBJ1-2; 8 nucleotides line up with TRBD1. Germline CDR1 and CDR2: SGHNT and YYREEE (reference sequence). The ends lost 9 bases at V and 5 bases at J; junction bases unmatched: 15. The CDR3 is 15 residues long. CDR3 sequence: CATQERQGALYGYTF. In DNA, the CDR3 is TGTGCCACCCAGGAGAGGCAGGGGGCTCTGTATGGCTACACCTTC.

The DNA for the CDR3 is TGTGCCAGCAGCTTAGGGTCAGGGGGCGCGGGTTTCGGCAATCAGCCCCAGCATTTT. It is translated as CASSLGSGGAGFGNQPQHF. The J gene is TRBJ1-5, the V gene TRBV7-9; TRBD1 agrees at 8 bases. There are 19 residues in the CDR3. The V and J ends lost 1 base and 2 bases, in that order; junction bases with no gene match: 13. Germline CDR1 reads SEHNR; CDR2 reads FQNEAQ (reference sequence).

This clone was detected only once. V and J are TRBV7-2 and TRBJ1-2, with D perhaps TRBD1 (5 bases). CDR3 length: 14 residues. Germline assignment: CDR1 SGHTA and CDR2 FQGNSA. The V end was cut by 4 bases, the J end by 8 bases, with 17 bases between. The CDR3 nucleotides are TGTGCCAGCAGCTCCGTTCCACCTAGGGGAGGCTACACCTTC. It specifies CASSSVPPRGGYTF.

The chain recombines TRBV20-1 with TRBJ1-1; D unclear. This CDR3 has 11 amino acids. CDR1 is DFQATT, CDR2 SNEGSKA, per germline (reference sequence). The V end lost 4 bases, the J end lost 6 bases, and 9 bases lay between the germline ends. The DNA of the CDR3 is TGCAGTGCTATGCCGAGCCCTGAAGCTTTCTTT. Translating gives CSAMPSPEAFF.

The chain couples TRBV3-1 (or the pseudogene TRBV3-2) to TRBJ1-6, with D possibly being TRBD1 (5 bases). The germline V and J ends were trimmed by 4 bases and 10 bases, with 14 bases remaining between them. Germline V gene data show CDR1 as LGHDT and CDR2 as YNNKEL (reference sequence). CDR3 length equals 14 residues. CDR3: CASSPGQGGSPLHF. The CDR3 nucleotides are TGTGCCAGCAGCCCTGGGCAGGGCGGATCACCCCTCCACTTT.

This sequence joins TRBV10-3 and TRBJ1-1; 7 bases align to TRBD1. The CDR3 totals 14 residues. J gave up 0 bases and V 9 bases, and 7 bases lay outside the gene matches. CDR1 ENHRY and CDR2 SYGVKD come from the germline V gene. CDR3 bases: TGTGCCATTGCCCGGGACAGCATGAACACTGAAGCTTTCTTT. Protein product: CAIARDSMNTEAFF.

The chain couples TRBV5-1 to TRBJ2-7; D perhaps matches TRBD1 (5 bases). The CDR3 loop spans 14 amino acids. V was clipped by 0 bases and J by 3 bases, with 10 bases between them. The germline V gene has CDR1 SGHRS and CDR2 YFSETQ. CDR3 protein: CASSLAGSYYEQYF. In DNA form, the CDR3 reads TGCGCCAGCAGCTTGGCAGGGTCTTACTACGAGCAGTACTTC.

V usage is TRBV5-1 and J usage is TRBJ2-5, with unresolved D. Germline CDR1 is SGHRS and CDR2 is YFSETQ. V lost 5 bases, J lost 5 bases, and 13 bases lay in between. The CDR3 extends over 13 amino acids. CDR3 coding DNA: TGCGCCAGCAGGGAGATCCTCGGCGAGACCCAGTACTTC. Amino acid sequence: CASREILGETQYF.

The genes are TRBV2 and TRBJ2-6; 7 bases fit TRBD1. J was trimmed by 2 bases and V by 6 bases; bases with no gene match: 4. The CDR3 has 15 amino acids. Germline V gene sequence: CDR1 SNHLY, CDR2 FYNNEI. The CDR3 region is CASSEQGTGANVLTF. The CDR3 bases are TGTGCCAGCAGCGAACAGGGGACTGGGGCCAACGTCCTGACTTTC.

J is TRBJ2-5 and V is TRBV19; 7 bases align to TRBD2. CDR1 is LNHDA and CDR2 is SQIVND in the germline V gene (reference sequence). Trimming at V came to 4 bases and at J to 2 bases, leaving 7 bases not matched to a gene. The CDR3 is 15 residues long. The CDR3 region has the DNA TGTGCCAGTAGTACAACCGGGACTACTCAAGAGACCCAGTACTTC. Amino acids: CASSTTGTTQETQYF. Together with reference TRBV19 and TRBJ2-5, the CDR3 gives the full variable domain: DGGITQSPKYLFRKEGQNVTLSCEQNLNHDAMYWYRQDPGQGLRLIYYSQIVNDFQKGDIAEGYSVSREKKESFPLTVTSAQKNPTAFYLCASSTTGTTQETQYFGPGTRLLVL.

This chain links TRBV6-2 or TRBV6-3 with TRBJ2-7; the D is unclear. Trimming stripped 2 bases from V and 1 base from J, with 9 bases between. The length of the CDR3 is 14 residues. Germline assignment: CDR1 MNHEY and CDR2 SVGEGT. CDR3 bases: TGTGCCAGCAGTTACCTCAGTTTTTCCTACGAGCAGTACTTC. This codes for CASSYLSFSYEQYF.